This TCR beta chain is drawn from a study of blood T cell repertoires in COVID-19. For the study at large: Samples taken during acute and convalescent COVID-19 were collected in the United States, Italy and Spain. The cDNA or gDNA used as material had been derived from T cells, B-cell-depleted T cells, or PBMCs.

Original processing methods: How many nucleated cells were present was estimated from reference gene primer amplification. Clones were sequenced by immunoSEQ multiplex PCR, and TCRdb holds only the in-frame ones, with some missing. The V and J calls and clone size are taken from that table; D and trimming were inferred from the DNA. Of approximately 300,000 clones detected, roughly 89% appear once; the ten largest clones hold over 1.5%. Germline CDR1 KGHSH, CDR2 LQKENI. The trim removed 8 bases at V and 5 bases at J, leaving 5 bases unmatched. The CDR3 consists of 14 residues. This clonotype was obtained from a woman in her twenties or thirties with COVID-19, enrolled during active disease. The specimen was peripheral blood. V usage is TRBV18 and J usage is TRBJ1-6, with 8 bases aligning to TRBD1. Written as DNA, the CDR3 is TGTGCCAGCCAGGGGGCGGTTAATAATTCACCCCTCCACTTT. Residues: CASQGAVNNSPLHF.